A single sample gave rise to the 22 T cell receptor beta chains below, sequenced in a study of T cells in Graves' hyperthyroidism and ophthalmopathy. Using RNA transcripts as the source, TCR beta CDR3 regions were amplified. A first-round RT-PCR of the TCR CDR3 used the HTBI primer set. Each CDR3 protein gets one entry after TCRdb re-called the multiplex PCR reads with MiXCR. The profile covers approximately 590,000 distinct CDR3 sequences, with 15% to 19% appearing a single time and about 7% taken by the ten largest. The sequenced sample consisted of blood. The source is a young woman with Graves' hyperthyroidism.

The table lists this clonotype with many counts. The chain uses TRBV2 and TRBJ2-5; TRBD2 aligns across 8 bases. V shed 2 bases, J shed 1 base, and the junction held 3 bases outside the gene matches. CDR1 SNHLY and CDR2 FYNNEI come from the germline V gene. CDR3 length: 15 residues. CDR3 in amino acids: CASSELAGAQETQYF. The CDR3 DNA reads TGTGCCAGCAGTGAACTAGCGGGTGCCCAAGAGACCCAGTACTTC.

There are many counts of this clonotype. This rearrangement joins TRBV19 to TRBJ2-1; unclear D gene. This CDR3 is 15 amino acids long. V lost 4 bases and J lost 3, with 13 bases in between. Germline V lookup: CDR1 LNHDA, CDR2 SQIVND (reference sequence). The CDR3 is CASSTGSEDYNEQFF. As DNA, the CDR3 is TGTGCCAGTAGTACCGGGTCTGAAGACTACAATGAGCAGTTCTTC.

This clonotype was seen many times. V and J are TRBV6-5 and TRBJ2-7; TRBD1 might be the D (5 bases). The V end was cut by 0 bases, the J end by 1 base, with 7 bases between. Germline loops: CDR1 MNHEY, CDR2 SVGAGI. This CDR3 has 14 residues. The CDR3 is CASSYSDSSYEQYF. The CDR3 nucleotides read TGTGCCAGCAGTTACTCTGACAGTTCCTACGAGCAGTACTTC.

A word on this clonotype: A much more abundant neighbour one base away suggests this may be a read error. The V and J genes are TRBV5-1 and TRBJ2-5; D is possibly TRBD2 (6 bases). Looked up from germline, CDR1 is SGHRS and CDR2 is YFSETQ. The CDR3 is made up of 15 amino acids. The V end was cut by 0 bases, the J end by 4 bases, with 13 bases between. CDR3 sequence (DNA): TGCGCCAGCAGCTTGGACGGGGGACCGCGAGAGACCCAGTACTTC. Its translation is CASSLDGGPRETQYF.

This clonotype has at least ten counts. The chain links TRBV11-3 to TRBJ2-2; D perhaps matches TRBD2 (7 bases). V was clipped by 1 base and J by 4 bases, with 10 bases between them. The CDR3 runs 15 residues. CDR1 is SGHNT, CDR2 YENEEA, per germline. The CDR3 loop is CASSLGRGRTGELFF. CDR3 DNA sequence: TGTGCCAGCAGCTTAGGGCGGGGGCGCACCGGGGAGCTGTTTTTT.

This clonotype occurred many times. The chain joins TRBV20-1 to TRBJ2-1; D is ambiguous. The germline V and J ends were trimmed by 0 bases and 4 bases, with 13 bases remaining between them. There are 15 residues in the CDR3. CDR1 is DFQATT, CDR2 SNEGSKA, per germline (reference sequence). The CDR3 spells CSAREVSKAYNEQFF. Written as DNA, the CDR3 is TGCAGTGCTAGAGAGGTGTCGAAGGCATACAATGAGCAGTTCTTC.

This clonotype was counted many times. This chain joins TRBV2 and TRBJ2-7; D tentatively reads TRBD1 or TRBD2 (5 bases each). This CDR3 is 13 amino acids long. Germline V lookup: CDR1 SNHLY, CDR2 FYNNEI. The V end was cut by 7 bases, the J end by 3 bases, with 13 bases between. CDR3 bases: TGTGCCAGCACCAGGGACGGGTACTACGAGCAGTACTTC. This translates into CASTRDGYYEQYF.

The rearrangement joins TRBV20-1 to TRBJ1-2; D is undetermined. Germline-derived CDR1 and CDR2 are DFQATT and SNEGSKA (reference sequence). V lost 3 bases and J 5 bases, leaving 13 bases between the germline ends. The length of the CDR3 is 13 residues. The CDR3 region is CSASLPGEYGYTF. CDR3 bases: TGCAGTGCTAGCCTCCCCGGGGAGTATGGCTACACCTTC.

In this sample, this clonotype turned up many times. The chain is built from TRBV11-2 and TRBJ2-7, with TRBD2 as a possible D gene (6 bases). Trimming removed 6 bases at V and 3 bases at J, with 15 bases between. The germline V gene encodes CDR1 SGHAT and CDR2 FQNNGV. There are 14 residues in the CDR3. The DNA for the CDR3 is TGTGCCAGCAGACGGGCGGGGAGCCGCTACGAGCAGTACTTC. Amino acid sequence: CASRRAGSRYEQYF.

This clonotype was seen a few times. This chain connects TRBV7-9 to TRBJ1-4, with D maybe TRBD1 (6 bases). CDR1 is SEHNR and CDR2 is FQNEAQ in the germline V gene (reference sequence). The V end was cut by 5 bases, the J end by 6 bases, with 10 bases between. The CDR3 has 13 amino acids. The CDR3 DNA follows: TGTGCCAGCAGCACAAACAGGGATGAAAAACTGTTTTTT. Protein sequence: CASSTNRDEKLFF.

Many counts were recorded for this clonotype. V is TRBV5-1 and J is TRBJ2-1; 9 nucleotides line up with TRBD1. J was trimmed by 8 bases and V by 3 bases; bases with no gene match: 6. Germline V gene lookup returns CDR1 SGHRS and CDR2 YFSETQ. CDR3 size: 14 residues. The CDR3 nucleotides read TGCGCCAGCAGCTCGGGACAGGGTCGGGATGAGCAGTTCTTC. Translation: CASSSGQGRDEQFF.

This clonotype occurred a few times. A much more abundant neighbour one base away suggests this may be a read error. The rearrangement links TRBV28 to TRBJ2-7; D gene unclear. Germline V gives CDR1 MDHEN, CDR2 SYDVKM. The CDR3 sequence is 15 residues long. The CDR3 coding sequence is TGTACCAGCAGTTTAATTGCTCAATCCCCATACGAGCAGTACTTC. Its protein is CTSSLIAQSPYEQYF. Full variable domain (outside the CDR3, taken from reference TRBV28 and TRBJ2-7): DVKVTQSSRYLVKRTGEKVFLECVQDMDHENMFWYRQDPGLGLRLIYFSYDVKMKEKGDIPEGYSVSREKKERFSLILESASTNQTSMYLCTSSLIAQSPYEQYFGPGTRLTVT.

In its sample, this clonotype was seen many times. V gene TRBV28 combines with J gene TRBJ1-5, with D possibly matching TRBD1 (6 bases). CDR1 is MDHEN, CDR2 SYDVKM, per germline. Between the trimmed V and J ends, which lost 7 bases and 4 bases, there was a span of 11 bases. The CDR3 spans 13 residues. The CDR3 spells CASTGTRNQPQHF. In DNA, the CDR3 is TGTGCCAGCACAGGGACACGGAATCAGCCCCAGCATTTT.

This clonotype has more than one count but fewer than ten. The rearrangement joins TRBV7-2 to TRBJ2-1; the match to TRBD2 covers 8 bases. The end of the DNA fits TRBJ2-7 better, so the J call may be wrong. Germline V gene data show CDR1 as SGHTA and CDR2 as FQGNSA. The CDR3 runs 15 residues. The CDR3 bases are TGTGCCAGCAGCTCCTTAGCGGGGTGGTCGGATGAGCAGTACTTC. It encodes CASSSLAGWSDEQYF.

Ten or more counts support this clonotype. The chain has TRBV28 and TRBJ2-7, with 11 bases fitting TRBD1. This CDR3 region has 15 residues. V lost 6 bases and J lost 2; bases outside the gene matches: 6. Germline values: CDR1 MDHEN, CDR2 SYDVKM. The CDR3 reads CASRLAGQGAYEQYF. DNA of the CDR3: TGTGCCAGCAGGCTTGCGGGACAGGGGGCCTACGAGCAGTACTTC.

This clonotype has more than one count but fewer than ten. The chain recombines TRBV6-5 with TRBJ2-3; D gene ambiguous. This CDR3 has 12 amino acids. The V and J ends lost 1 base and 4 bases respectively, with 3 bases between them. Germline assignment: CDR1 MNHEY and CDR2 SVGAGI. CDR3 nucleotide sequence: TGTGCCAGCAGTTACTGGGCAGATACGCAGTATTTT. Translation: CASSYWADTQYF.

This clonotype has only a few counts. This chain connects TRBV18 to TRBJ2-1; possible D gene TRBD1, 9 bases. This CDR3 contains 18 residues. The V gene's germline CDR1 is KGHSH and CDR2 LQKENI. The ends were cut back, 2 bases at V and 8 bases at J, with 25 bases in the middle. The CDR3 region has the DNA TGTGCCAGCTCACCAGGGACAGGGCGGTCTAGCGGGCGGTATGAGCAGTTCTTC. Translated, it gives CASSPGTGRSSGRYEQFF.

The table lists this clonotype with many counts. The chain links TRBV3-1 to TRBJ2-3; possible D gene TRBD1, 6 bases. The V and J ends lost 4 bases and 6 bases respectively, with 11 bases between them. The V gene's germline CDR1 is LGHDT and CDR2 YNNKEL (reference sequence). This CDR3 comprises 13 residues. CDR3 sequence reads: CASSRGGGDTQYF. The DNA of the CDR3 is TGTGCCAGCAGCCGAGGGGGTGGGGATACGCAGTATTTT.

In its sample, this clonotype was seen many times. The V gene is TRBV27, the J gene TRBJ2-7, with 12 bases that match TRBD2. V was pared by 7 bases and J by 6 bases, with 7 bases of the junction left unmatched. Looked up from germline, CDR1 is MNHEY and CDR2 is SMNVEV (reference sequence). There are 14 residues in the CDR3. CDR3 sequence (DNA): TGTGCCAGCAAGGAACTAGCGGGAGGTTTCGAGCAGTACTTC. It yields the protein CASKELAGGFEQYF.

The chain is built from TRBV6-5 and TRBJ2-1, with D possibly matching TRBD2 (6 bases). CDR1 MNHEY and CDR2 SVGAGI come from the germline V gene. CDR3 length: 17 amino acids. V was pared by 0 bases and J by 0 bases, with 12 bases between. CDR3 sequence reads: CASSYSVPGSSYNEQFF. CDR3 DNA: TGTGCCAGCAGTTACTCTGTCCCCGGGAGCTCCTACAATGAGCAGTTCTTC.

In its sample, this clonotype was seen many times. The chain uses TRBV6-2 or TRBV6-3 and TRBJ1-5, with TRBD1 identical over 7 bases. The V and J ends lost 1 base and 7 bases, in that order; junction bases with no gene match: 1. Germline V gives CDR1 MNHEY, CDR2 SVGEGT. This CDR3 is 13 amino acids long. This CDR3 reads CASSYYRGQPQHF. In nucleotides, the CDR3 is TGTGCCAGCAGTTACTACAGGGGACAGCCCCAGCATTTT.

In this sample, this clonotype turned up a few times. The V and J genes are TRBV24-1 and TRBJ2-2, with D perhaps TRBD2 (6 bases). Germline lookup yields CDR1 KGHDR and CDR2 SFDVKD. V was shortened by 3 bases and J by 3 bases, with 13 bases between the two germline ends. The CDR3 runs 16 residues. As DNA, the CDR3 is TGTGCCACCAGTGATGGTAGCGGATTATACACCGGGGAGCTGTTTTTT. It translates to CATSDGSGLYTGELFF.